The source of this T cell receptor beta chain is a study of blood T cell repertoires in COVID-19. The CDR3 has 16 amino acids. The assay was immunoSEQ multiplex PCR, and TCRdb's table has in-frame clones only and misses some. The table shows 95,000 to 150,000 clones, with about four fifths occurring only once. The genes are TRBV21-1 and TRBJ2-6; TRBD1 was called by the table and not checked on the DNA. TRBV21-1 is classified as a pseudogene. The source of this sequence is a woman between 65 and 79 years old with acute or convalescent COVID-19. Sequenced input: peripheral blood. CDR3 region: CASSKDRGLGANVLTF. DNA for the CDR3: TGTGCCAGCAGCAAAGACAGGGGGCTCGGGGCCAACGTCCTGACTTTC.